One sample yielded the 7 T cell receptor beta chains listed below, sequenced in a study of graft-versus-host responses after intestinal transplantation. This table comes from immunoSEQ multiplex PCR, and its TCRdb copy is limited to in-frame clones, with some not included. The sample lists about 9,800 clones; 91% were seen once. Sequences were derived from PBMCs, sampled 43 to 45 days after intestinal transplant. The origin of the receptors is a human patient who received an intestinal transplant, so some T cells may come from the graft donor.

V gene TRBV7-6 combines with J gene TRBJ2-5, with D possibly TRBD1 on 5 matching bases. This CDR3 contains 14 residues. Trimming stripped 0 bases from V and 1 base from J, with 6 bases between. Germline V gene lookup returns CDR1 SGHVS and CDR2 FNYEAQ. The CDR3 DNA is TGTGCCAGCAGCTTAGCGGACATCCAAGAGACCCAGTACTTC. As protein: CASSLADIQETQYF.

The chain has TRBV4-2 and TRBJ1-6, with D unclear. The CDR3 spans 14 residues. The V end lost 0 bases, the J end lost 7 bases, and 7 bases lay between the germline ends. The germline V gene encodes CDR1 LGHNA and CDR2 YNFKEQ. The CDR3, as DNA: TGTGCCAGCAGCCAAGAAGGCTCCAATTCACCCCTCCACTTT. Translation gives CASSQEGSNSPLHF.

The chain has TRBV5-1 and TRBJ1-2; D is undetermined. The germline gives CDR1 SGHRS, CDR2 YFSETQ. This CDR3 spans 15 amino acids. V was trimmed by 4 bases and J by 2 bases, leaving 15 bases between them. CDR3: CASSLWTGRNYGYTF. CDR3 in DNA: TGCGCCAGCAGCCTGTGGACGGGGAGAAACTATGGCTACACCTTC.

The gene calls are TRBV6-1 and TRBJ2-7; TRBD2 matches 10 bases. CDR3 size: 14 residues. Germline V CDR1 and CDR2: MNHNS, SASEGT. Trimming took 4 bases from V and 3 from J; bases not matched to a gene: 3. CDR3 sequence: CASSVLAGHYEQYF. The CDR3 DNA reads TGTGCCAGCAGTGTACTAGCGGGGCACTACGAGCAGTACTTC.

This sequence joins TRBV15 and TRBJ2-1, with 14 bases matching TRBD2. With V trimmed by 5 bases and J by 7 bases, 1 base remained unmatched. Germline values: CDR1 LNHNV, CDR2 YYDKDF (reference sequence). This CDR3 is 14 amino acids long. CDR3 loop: CATSRTSGGNEQFF. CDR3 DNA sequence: TGTGCCACCAGCCGGACTAGCGGGGGGAATGAGCAGTTCTTC.

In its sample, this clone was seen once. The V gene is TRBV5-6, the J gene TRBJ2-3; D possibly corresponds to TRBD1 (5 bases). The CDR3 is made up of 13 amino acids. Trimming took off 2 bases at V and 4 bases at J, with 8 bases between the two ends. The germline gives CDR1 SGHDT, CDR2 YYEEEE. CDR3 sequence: CASSFQGADTQYF. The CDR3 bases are TGTGCCAGCAGCTTCCAGGGCGCAGATACGCAGTATTTT.

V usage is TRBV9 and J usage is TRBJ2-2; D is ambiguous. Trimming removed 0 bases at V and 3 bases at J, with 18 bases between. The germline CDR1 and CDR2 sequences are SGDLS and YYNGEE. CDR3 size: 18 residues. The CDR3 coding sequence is TGTGCCAGCAGCGTAGCTCCCAGGCGCCTTTTGGACACCGGGGAGCTGTTTTTT. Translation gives CASSVAPRRLLDTGELFF.